A single T cell receptor beta chain is shown here with its context. The target antigen is unknown. The length of the CDR3 is 14 residues. Germline-derived CDR1 and CDR2 are SGHVS and FQNEAQ. V was clipped by 3 bases and J by 5 bases; unmatched bases: 4. This sample was taken from a study of shared clonotypes between healthy human individuals. Study outcomes and limitations: Only blood was sampled; tissue repertoires likely differ. Non-shared clonotypes showed lower generation probabilities than clonotypes common to all four donors.

Authors' processing steps: Quality scores were absent from the junction-only immunoSEQ sequences, so filtering differed. Clones were read by immunoSEQ multiplex PCR, and TCRdb kept only the in-frame ones, dropping some. V and J calls and clone size come straight from that table; D and trimming were deduced from the DNA. The sample shows millions of clones, approximately 93% of them seen only once. Sequencing used naive CD4+ T cells from PBMCs. Subset indicated: CD45RA+ positively selected. V gene TRBV7-8 combines with J gene TRBJ1-1; 9 positions match TRBD1. The sequence derives from a man in his late teens or twenties in good health. Some clones in this sample may be carry-over from other donors' samples. CDR3 nucleotides: TGTGCCAGCAGCTTGACGACAGGGGGGACTGAAGCTTTCTTT. Translation: CASSLTTGGTEAFF.